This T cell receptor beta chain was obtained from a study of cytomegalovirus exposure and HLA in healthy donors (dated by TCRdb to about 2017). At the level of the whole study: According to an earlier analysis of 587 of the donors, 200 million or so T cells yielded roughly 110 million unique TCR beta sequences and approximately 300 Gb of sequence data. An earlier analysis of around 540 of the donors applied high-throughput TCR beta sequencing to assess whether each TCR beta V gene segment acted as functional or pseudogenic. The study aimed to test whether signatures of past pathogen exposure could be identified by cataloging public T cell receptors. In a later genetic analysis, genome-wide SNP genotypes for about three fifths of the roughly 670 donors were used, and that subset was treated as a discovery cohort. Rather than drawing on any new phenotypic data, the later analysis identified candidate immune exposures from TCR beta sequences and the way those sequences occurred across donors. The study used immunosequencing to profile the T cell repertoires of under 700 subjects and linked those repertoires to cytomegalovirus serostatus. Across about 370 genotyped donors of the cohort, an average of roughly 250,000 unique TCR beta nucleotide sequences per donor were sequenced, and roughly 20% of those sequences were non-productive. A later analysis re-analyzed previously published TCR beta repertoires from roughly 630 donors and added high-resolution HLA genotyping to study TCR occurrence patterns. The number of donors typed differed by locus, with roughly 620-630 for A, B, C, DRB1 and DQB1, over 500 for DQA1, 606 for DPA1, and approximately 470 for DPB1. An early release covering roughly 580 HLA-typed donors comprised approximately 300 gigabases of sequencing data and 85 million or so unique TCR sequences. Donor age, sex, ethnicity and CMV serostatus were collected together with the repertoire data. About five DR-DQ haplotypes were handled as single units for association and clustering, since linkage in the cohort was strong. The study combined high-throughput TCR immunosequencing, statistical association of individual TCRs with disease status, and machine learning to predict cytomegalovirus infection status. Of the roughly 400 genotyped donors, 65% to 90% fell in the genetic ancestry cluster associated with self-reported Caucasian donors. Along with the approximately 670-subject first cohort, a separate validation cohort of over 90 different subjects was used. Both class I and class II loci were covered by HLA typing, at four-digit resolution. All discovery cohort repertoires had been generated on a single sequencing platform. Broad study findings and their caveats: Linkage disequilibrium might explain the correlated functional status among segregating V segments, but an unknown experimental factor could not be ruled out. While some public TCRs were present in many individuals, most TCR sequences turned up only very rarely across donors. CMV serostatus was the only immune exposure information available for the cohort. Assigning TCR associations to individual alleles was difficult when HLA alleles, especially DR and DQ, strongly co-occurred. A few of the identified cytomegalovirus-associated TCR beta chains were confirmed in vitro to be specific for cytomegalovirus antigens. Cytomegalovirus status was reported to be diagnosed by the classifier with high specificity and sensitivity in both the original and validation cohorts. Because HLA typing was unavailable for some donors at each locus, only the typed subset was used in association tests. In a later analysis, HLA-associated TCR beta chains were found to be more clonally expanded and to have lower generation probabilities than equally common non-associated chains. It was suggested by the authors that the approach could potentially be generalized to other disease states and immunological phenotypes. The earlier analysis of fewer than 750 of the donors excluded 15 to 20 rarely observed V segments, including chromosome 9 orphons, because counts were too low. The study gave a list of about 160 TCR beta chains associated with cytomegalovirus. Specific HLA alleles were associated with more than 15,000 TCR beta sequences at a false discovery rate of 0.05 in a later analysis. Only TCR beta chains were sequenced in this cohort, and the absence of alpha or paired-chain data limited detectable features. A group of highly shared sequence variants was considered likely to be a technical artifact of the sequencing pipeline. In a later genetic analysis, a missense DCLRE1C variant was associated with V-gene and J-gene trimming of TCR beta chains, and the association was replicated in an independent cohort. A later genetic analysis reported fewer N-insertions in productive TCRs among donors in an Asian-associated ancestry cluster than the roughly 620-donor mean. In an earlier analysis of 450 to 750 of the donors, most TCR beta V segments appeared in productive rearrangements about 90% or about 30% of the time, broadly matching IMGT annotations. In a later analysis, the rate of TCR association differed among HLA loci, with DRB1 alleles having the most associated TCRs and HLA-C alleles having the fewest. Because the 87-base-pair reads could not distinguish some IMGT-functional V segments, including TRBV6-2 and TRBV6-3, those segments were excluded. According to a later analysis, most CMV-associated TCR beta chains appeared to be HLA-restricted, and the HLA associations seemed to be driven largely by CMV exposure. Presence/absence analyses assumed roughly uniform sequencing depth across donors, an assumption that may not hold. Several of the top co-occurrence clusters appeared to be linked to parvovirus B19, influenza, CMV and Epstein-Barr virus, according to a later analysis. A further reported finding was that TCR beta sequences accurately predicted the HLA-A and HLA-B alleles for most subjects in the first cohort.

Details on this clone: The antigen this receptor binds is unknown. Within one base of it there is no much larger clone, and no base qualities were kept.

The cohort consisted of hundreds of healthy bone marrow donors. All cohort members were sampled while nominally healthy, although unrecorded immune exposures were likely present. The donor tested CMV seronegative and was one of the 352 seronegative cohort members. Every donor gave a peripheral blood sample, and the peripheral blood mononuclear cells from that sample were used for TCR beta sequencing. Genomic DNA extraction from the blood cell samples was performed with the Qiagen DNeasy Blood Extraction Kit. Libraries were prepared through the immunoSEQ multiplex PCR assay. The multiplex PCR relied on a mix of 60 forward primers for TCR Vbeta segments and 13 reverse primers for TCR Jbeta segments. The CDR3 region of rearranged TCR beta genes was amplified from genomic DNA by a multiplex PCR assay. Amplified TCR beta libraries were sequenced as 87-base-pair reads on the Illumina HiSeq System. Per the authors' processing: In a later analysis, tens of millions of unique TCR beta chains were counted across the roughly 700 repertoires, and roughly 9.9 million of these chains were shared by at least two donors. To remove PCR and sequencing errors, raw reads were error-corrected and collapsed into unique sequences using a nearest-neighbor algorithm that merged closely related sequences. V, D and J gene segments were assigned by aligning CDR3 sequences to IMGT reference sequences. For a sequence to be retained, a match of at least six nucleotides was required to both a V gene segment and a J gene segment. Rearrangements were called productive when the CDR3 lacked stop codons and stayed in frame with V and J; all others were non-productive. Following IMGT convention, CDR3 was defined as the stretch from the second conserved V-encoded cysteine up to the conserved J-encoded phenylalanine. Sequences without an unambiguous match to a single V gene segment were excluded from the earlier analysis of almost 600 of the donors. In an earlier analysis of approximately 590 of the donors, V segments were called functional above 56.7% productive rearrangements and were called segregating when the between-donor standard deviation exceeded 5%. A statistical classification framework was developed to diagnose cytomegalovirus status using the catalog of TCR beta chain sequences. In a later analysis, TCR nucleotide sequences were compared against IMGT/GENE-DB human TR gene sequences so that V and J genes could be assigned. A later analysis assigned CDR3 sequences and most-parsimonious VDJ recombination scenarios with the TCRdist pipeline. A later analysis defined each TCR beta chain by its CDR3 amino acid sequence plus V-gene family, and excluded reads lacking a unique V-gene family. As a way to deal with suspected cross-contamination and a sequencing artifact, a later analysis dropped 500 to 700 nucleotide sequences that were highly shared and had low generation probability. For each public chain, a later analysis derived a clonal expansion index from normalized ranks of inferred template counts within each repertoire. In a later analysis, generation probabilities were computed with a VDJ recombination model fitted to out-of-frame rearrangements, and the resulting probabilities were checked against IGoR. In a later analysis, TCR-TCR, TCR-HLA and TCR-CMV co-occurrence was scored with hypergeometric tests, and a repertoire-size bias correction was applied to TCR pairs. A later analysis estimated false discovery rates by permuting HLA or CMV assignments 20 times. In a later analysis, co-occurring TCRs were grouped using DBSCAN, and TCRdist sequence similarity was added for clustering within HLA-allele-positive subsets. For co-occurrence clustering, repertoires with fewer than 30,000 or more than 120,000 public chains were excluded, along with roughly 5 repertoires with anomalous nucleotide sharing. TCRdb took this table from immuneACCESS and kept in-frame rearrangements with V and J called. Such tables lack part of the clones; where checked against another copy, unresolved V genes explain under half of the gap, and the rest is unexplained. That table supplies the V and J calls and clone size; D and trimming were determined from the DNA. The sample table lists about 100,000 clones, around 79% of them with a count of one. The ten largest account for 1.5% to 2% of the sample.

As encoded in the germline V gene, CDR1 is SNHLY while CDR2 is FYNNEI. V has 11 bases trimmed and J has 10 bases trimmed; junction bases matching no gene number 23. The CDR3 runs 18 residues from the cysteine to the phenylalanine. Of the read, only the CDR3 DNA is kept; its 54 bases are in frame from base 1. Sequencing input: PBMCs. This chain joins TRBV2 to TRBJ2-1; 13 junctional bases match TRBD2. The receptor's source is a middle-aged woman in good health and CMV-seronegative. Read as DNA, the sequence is TGTGCCCGTCCCGGACTAGCGGGAGTTCCCGCCATTGGGGGAGAGCAGTTCTTC. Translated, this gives CARPGLAGVPAIGGEQFF.